Listed here are 20 T cell receptor beta chains from one sample, sequenced in a study of response to subunit inactivated influenza vaccine. In TCRdb, the RT-PCR reads were re-called with MiXCR into one record per CDR3 protein. The sample holds 650,000 to 700,000 distinct CDR3 sequences, 15% to 18% seen once. Sequenced material: PBMCs from blood, taken 11 to 12 days after vaccination. Receptor source: a man in his fifties who received an inactivated influenza vaccine.

This rearrangement joins TRBV21-1 to TRBJ2-4. TRBV21-1 is a recognized pseudogene. This CDR3 region has 17 residues. The CDR3 region is CASSKVRGVLAKNIQYF. CDR3 coding DNA: TGTGCCAGCAGCAAAGTTCGTGGGGTACTAGCCAAAAACATTCAGTACTTC.

This clonotype was detected only a few times. V usage is TRBV4-2 and J usage is TRBJ1-2, with D possibly matching TRBD1 (6 bases). Germline V CDR1 and CDR2: LGHNA, YNFKEQ. This CDR3 has 16 residues. V was shortened by 1 base and J by 0 bases, with 12 bases between the two germline ends. CDR3: CASSQAWGGSNYGYTF. Written as DNA, the CDR3 is TGTGCCAGCAGCCAAGCTTGGGGGGGCTCTAACTATGGCTACACCTTC.

The J gene is TRBJ2-4, the V gene TRBV20-1; the D is unclear. Deletions cut 0 bases from V and 6 bases from J, with 6 bases between. The length of the CDR3 is 12 residues. Germline V gene data show CDR1 as DFQATT and CDR2 as SNEGSKA (reference sequence). The CDR3 DNA reads TGCAGTGCTAGAGAAATACGAAACATTCAGTACTTC. Amino acids: CSAREIRNIQYF.

Many counts were recorded for this clonotype. The gene calls are TRBV12-3 or TRBV12-4 and TRBJ2-5; 14 positions agree with TRBD2. The CDR3 covers 18 residues. V trimming: 7 bases; J trimming: 0 bases; junction bases outside the gene matches: 10. The CDR3 DNA is TGTGCCAGCACCACAGGACTAGCGGGAGGAAAATACCAAGAGACCCAGTACTTC. It codes for CASTTGLAGGKYQETQYF.

The V gene is TRBV10-2, the J gene TRBJ1-6; D unresolved. The V gene lost 2 bases and the J gene lost 2 bases, with 10 bases spanning the gap. This CDR3 is built from 16 residues. CDR1 and CDR2 from the germline V gene are WSHSY and SAAADI. The DNA of the CDR3 is TGCGCCAGCAGTGAGACCGGGAGCCCCTATAATTCACCCCTCCACTTT. This translates into CASSETGSPYNSPLHF.

The chain combines TRBV5-1 with TRBJ1-2, with TRBD1 identical over 8 bases. V dropped 0 bases and J dropped 4; count of bases not matched to a gene: 8. The CDR3 totals 16 residues. The germline gives CDR1 SGHRS, CDR2 YFSETQ. CDR3 bases: TGCGCCAGCAGCTTGGGGCCGGACAGGGTACCCTATGGCTACACCTTC. This encodes CASSLGPDRVPYGYTF.

The chain couples TRBV6-2 or TRBV6-3 to TRBJ1-5; a weak D match, TRBD1 (6 bases). V was shortened by 5 bases and J by 2 bases, with 25 bases between the two germline ends. CDR1 and CDR2 from the germline V gene are MNHEY and SVGEGT. CDR3 length equals 19 residues. CDR3 bases: TGTGCCAGCAGTCCTGCCGGGGGGCAGGGGTTGTTTCGCAATCAGCCCCAGCATTTT. It yields the protein CASSPAGGQGLFRNQPQHF.

This clonotype was seen at least ten times. The J gene is TRBJ2-3, the V gene TRBV29-1; D is unresolved. This CDR3 region has 11 residues. From germline, CDR1 is SQVTM and CDR2 ANQGSEA. V lost 7 bases, J lost 4 bases, and 9 bases lay in between. CDR3 loop: CSARRADTQYF. CDR3 DNA sequence: TGCAGCGCTCGACGGGCAGATACGCAGTATTTT.

This clonotype has just a few counts. The V gene is TRBV4-3, the J gene TRBJ2-5; weak D call: TRBD2 (6 bases). The CDR3 extends over 16 amino acids. The germline V gene encodes CDR1 LGHNA and CDR2 YSLEER. Trimming pared 0 bases from V and 5 bases from J, leaving 16 bases between. CDR3 sequence (DNA): TGCGCCAGCAGCCAAGAAAGGACTAAGTTATTCGAGACCCAGTACTTC. Protein product: CASSQERTKLFETQYF.

This clonotype was seen a handful of times. The V and J genes are TRBV6-1 and TRBJ1-3; D call uncertain. The CDR3 consists of 15 residues. V was shortened by 7 bases and J by 0 bases, with 13 bases between the two germline ends. Germline assignment: CDR1 MNHNS and CDR2 SASEGT. The CDR3 spells CASKTRPSSGNTIYF. The CDR3 nucleotides read TGTGCCAGCAAAACGAGGCCGAGCTCTGGAAACACCATATATTTT.

This clonotype appeared many times. This chain connects TRBV28 to TRBJ2-1; 7 nucleotides agree with TRBD2. Losses at the gene ends were 1 base for V and 0 bases for J; bases not matched to a gene: 3. The germline V gene has CDR1 MDHEN and CDR2 SYDVKM. The CDR3 has 16 residues. CDR3 residues: CASSLSGGSSYNEQFF. CDR3 bases: TGTGCCAGCAGTTTATCCGGGGGGAGCTCCTACAATGAGCAGTTCTTC.

The chain combines TRBV3-1 with TRBJ2-1, with 9 bases aligning to TRBD1. The ends lost 3 bases at V and 0 bases at J; junction bases unmatched: 3. The CDR3 loop spans 16 amino acids. Germline CDR1 is LGHDT and CDR2 is YNNKEL (reference sequence). The CDR3 nucleotides read TGTGCCAGCAGCCACGACAGGGGGATCTCCTACAATGAGCAGTTCTTC. Translated: CASSHDRGISYNEQFF.

The J gene is TRBJ2-1, the V gene TRBV20-1; TRBD2 matches at 13 bases. Germline CDR1 is DFQATT and CDR2 is SNEGSKA (reference sequence). After removal of 3 bases from V and 8 bases from J, the junction contained 4 bases not matched to a gene. This CDR3 contains 14 residues. CDR3 DNA: TGCAGTGCTAGCGGGACTAGCGGGAACTATGAGCAGTTCTTC. It encodes CSASGTSGNYEQFF.

This clonotype was seen more than once but under ten times. V usage is TRBV7-9 and J usage is TRBJ1-3, with D possibly being TRBD1 (6 bases). CDR1 SEHNR and CDR2 FQNEAQ come from the germline V gene (reference sequence). The ends were cut back, 5 bases at V and 0 bases at J, with 14 bases in the middle. The CDR3 contains 16 residues. The CDR3 sequence is CASSKDSPHSGNTIYF. In nucleotides, the CDR3 is TGTGCCAGCAGCAAGGACAGCCCGCACTCTGGAAACACCATATATTTT.

There are a few counts of this clonotype. This rearrangement joins TRBV28 to TRBJ2-1; 7 bases align to TRBD1. Germline CDR1 reads MDHEN; CDR2 reads SYDVKM. Losses at the gene ends were 8 bases for V and 5 bases for J; bases not matched to a gene: 9. The CDR3 contains 14 residues. CDR3 nucleotide sequence: TGTGCCAGCCGTCGGGACAGCTATGACAATGAGCAGTTCTTC. This translates into CASRRDSYDNEQFF. Together with reference TRBV28 and TRBJ2-1, the CDR3 gives the full variable domain: DVKVTQSSRYLVKRTGEKVFLECVQDMDHENMFWYRQDPGLGLRLIYFSYDVKMKEKGDIPEGYSVSREKKERFSLILESASTNQTSMYLCASRRDSYDNEQFFGPGTRLTVL.

This clonotype was recorded a few times. The rearrangement joins TRBV28 to TRBJ1-1; 11 positions agree with TRBD1. This CDR3 region has 14 residues. The V segment lost 5 bases and the J segment 11 bases; nucleotides outside the gene matches: 10. CDR1 and CDR2 (germline): MDHEN, SYDVKM. The CDR3 region is CASSAWTGGDRAFF. In DNA, the CDR3 is TGTGCCAGCAGTGCCTGGACAGGGGGCGATCGGGCTTTCTTT.

The V and J genes are TRBV5-5 and TRBJ1-6, with D uncertain. Germline V gives CDR1 SGHKS, CDR2 YYEKEE (reference sequence). The CDR3 covers 16 residues. V shed 0 bases and J shed 9 bases, with 16 bases lying between them. The DNA for the CDR3 is TGTGCCAGCAGCTTGGGTAACGGAGCCGGAATTTCACCCCTCCACTTT. Its protein is CASSLGNGAGISPLHF.

J is TRBJ2-3 and V is TRBV9; TRBD2 matches 10 bases. The CDR3 spans 17 residues. The trim removed 3 bases at V and 5 bases at J, leaving 12 bases unmatched. CDR1 is SGDLS and CDR2 is YYNGEE in the germline V gene. The CDR3 reads CASSAPSLAGAVDTQYF. Here the CDR3 DNA reads TGTGCCAGCAGCGCTCCTTCTCTAGCGGGAGCGGTAGATACGCAGTATTTT.

This clonotype was found many times. V gene TRBV7-9 combines with J gene TRBJ2-5; D assignment may be TRBD1 or TRBD2 (5 bases each). Trimming left V 8 bases short and J 5 bases short, with 15 bases between. The CDR3 sequence is 13 residues long. Per germline, CDR1 SEHNR and CDR2 FQNEAQ (reference sequence). CDR3 amino acids: CASRGTWGETQYF. As DNA, the CDR3 is TGTGCCAGCCGGGGCACTTGGGGGGAGACCCAGTACTTC.

V gene TRBV7-2 combines with J gene TRBJ2-2; D assignment may be TRBD1 or TRBD2 (5 bases each). Deletions cut 3 bases from V and 7 bases from J, with 21 bases between. In germline, CDR1 is SGHTA, CDR2 FQGNSA. The CDR3 consists of 17 residues. The CDR3 loop is CASSLRSEGRRNGELFF. DNA for the CDR3: TGTGCCAGCAGCTTGAGGTCCGAGGGGCGAAGGAACGGGGAGCTGTTTTTT.